One and the same sample provided the 27 T cell receptor beta chains below, sequenced in a study of shared clonotypes between healthy human individuals. Generated by immunoSEQ multiplex PCR, the TCRdb table keeps only in-frame clones and is missing some. Among roughly 680,000 clones listed, 55% to 75% were seen once. The specimen sequenced was memory CD4+ T cells sorted from blood. Sample subset: CD45RA-negative fraction. The receptors derive from a woman aged 25 to 39 in good health.

V gene TRBV28 combines with J gene TRBJ2-3; TRBD2 matches at 10 bases. This CDR3 is 14 amino acids long. Unmatched junction bases numbered 3, after V lost 5 bases and J lost 4 bases. Germline-derived CDR1 and CDR2 are MDHEN and SYDVKM. The CDR3 sequence is CASSTSGNPDTQYF. The CDR3 bases are TGTGCCAGCAGTACTAGCGGGAATCCAGATACGCAGTATTTT.

This chain connects TRBV15 to TRBJ1-1; 8 bases match TRBD1. J lost 1 base, V lost 5 bases, and 6 bases had no gene match. This CDR3 has 15 amino acids. Germline CDR1 LNHNV, CDR2 YYDKDF (reference sequence). The CDR3 bases are TGTGCCACCAGCGGGAGACAGGGGAAGAACACTGAAGCTTTCTTT. Protein sequence: CATSGRQGKNTEAFF.

This chain connects TRBV19 to TRBJ1-5, with D tentatively TRBD1 (6 bases). Germline V lookup: CDR1 LNHDA, CDR2 SQIVND (reference sequence). Trimming cost V 8 bases and J 7 bases, with 18 bases left between them. The CDR3 is 14 amino acids. The CDR3 protein is CASQEGRGDQPQHF. The CDR3 coding sequence is TGTGCCAGTCAGGAGGGCAGGGGCGACCAGCCCCAGCATTTT.

This clone was seen once. The CDR3 bases are TGTGCCAGTGGGCGGGAAATAGATACGCAGTATTTT. It translates to CASGREIDTQYF. The chain has TRBV10-3 and TRBJ2-3, with a weak D call TRBD2 (6 bases). The CDR3 spans 12 residues. CDR1 is ENHRY, CDR2 SYGVKD, per germline. V was pared by 10 bases and J by 5 bases, with 13 bases between.

J is TRBJ1-1 and V is TRBV18, with D possibly matching TRBD1 (5 bases). CDR3 size: 15 residues. Trimming took 4 bases from V and 0 from J, leaving 12 bases between them. Germline V lookup: CDR1 KGHSH, CDR2 LQKENI. The CDR3 DNA is TGTGCCAGCTCACACCGACAGCGGATGAACACTGAAGCTTTCTTT. Its translation is CASSHRQRMNTEAFF. The whole variable domain, filled in from reference TRBV18 and TRBJ1-1, reads NAGVMQNPRHLVRRRGQEARLRCSPMKGHSHVYWYRQLPEEGLKFMVYLQKENIIDESGMPKERFSAEFPKEGPSILRIQQVVRGDSAAYFCASSHRQRMNTEAFFGQGTRLTVV.

J is TRBJ2-1 and V is TRBV5-1, with D perhaps matching TRBD1 (6 bases). The CDR3 consists of 14 residues. Trimming stripped 3 bases from V and 10 bases from J, with 17 bases between. The germline V gene encodes CDR1 SGHRS and CDR2 YFSETQ. CDR3 protein: CASSSGHEMGEQFF. The CDR3 region has the DNA TGCGCCAGCAGCTCGGGACACGAGATGGGGGAGCAGTTCTTC.

The chain has TRBV28 and TRBJ2-1; TRBD2 matches 12 bases. This CDR3 has 15 residues. Unmatched junction bases numbered 6, after V lost 2 bases and J lost 10 bases. The V gene's germline CDR1 is MDHEN and CDR2 SYDVKM. This CDR3 reads CASSLRLAGGKEQFF. In nucleotides, the CDR3 is TGTGCCAGCAGTTTAAGGCTAGCGGGGGGGAAAGAGCAGTTCTTC.

A note on this clone: This sequence is one base from a far larger clone and is likely a read error. The chain carries TRBV19 and TRBJ2-5; 8 positions match TRBD1. The CDR3 extends over 12 amino acids. V shed 9 bases and J 5 bases; nucleotides not matched to a gene: 5. Germline V gives CDR1 LNHDA, CDR2 SQIVND (reference sequence). CDR3 nucleotides: TGTGCCAGCAGGGGGCAATCGGAGACCCAGTACTTC. Amino acids: CASRGQSETQYF.

This rearrangement joins TRBV30 to TRBJ1-2; the match to TRBD1 covers 7 bases. Per the germline V gene, CDR1 is GTSNPN and CDR2 is SVGIG (reference sequence). The CDR3 extends over 15 amino acids. V trimming: 2 bases; J trimming: 6 bases; junction bases outside the gene matches: 12. DNA of the CDR3: TGTGCCTGGAGTCAGTATGAGGGGGCGTGGAATGGCTACACCTTC. It encodes CAWSQYEGAWNGYTF.

The V call is TRBV18, the J call TRBJ2-1; 8 nucleotides agree with TRBD1. V gave up 1 base and J gave up 3 bases; unmatched junction bases: 2. CDR3 length: 15 residues. Germline lookup yields CDR1 KGHSH and CDR2 LQKENI. The DNA for the CDR3 is TGTGCCAGCTCACCACGGGGACAGGACTACAATGAGCAGTTCTTC. It specifies CASSPRGQDYNEQFF.

The gene calls are TRBV28 and TRBJ2-7; no definite D call. Looked up from germline, CDR1 is MDHEN and CDR2 is SYDVKM. This CDR3 contains 14 residues. V gave up 2 bases and J gave up 3 bases, with 11 bases separating them. The CDR3 sequence is CASSLTDAYYEQYF. DNA of the CDR3: TGTGCCAGCAGTTTAACGGACGCGTACTACGAGCAGTACTTC. Based on the CDR3 plus reference TRBV28 and TRBJ2-7, the full variable domain is DVKVTQSSRYLVKRTGEKVFLECVQDMDHENMFWYRQDPGLGLRLIYFSYDVKMKEKGDIPEGYSVSREKKERFSLILESASTNQTSMYLCASSLTDAYYEQYFGPGTRLTVT.

This clone has a handful of counts. The rearrangement links TRBV2 to TRBJ1-3; D remains ambiguous. Germline-derived CDR1 and CDR2 are SNHLY and FYNNEI. CDR3 length: 14 residues. The V end lost 3 bases, the J end lost 1 base, and 7 bases lay between the germline ends. The CDR3 nucleotides are TGTGCCAGCAGTGAGCAAATATCTGGAAACACCATATATTTT. Protein sequence: CASSEQISGNTIYF.

This clone was found once. The genes are TRBV28 and TRBJ2-7; 8 positions match TRBD1. CDR3 size: 15 residues. J lost 4 bases, V lost 6 bases, and 11 bases had no gene match. From germline, CDR1 is MDHEN and CDR2 SYDVKM. The chain's CDR3 is CASSTIGQGPYEQYF. CDR3 DNA: TGTGCCAGCAGCACCATCGGACAGGGACCATACGAGCAGTACTTC.

The chain uses TRBV19 and TRBJ2-1, with 15 bases identical to TRBD2. The V and J ends lost 5 bases and 6 bases, in that order; junction bases with no gene match: 8. The CDR3 loop spans 17 amino acids. CDR1 and CDR2 from the germline V gene are LNHDA and SQIVND (reference sequence). CDR3 protein: CASSWTSGRAVVNEQFF. The CDR3 DNA reads TGTGCCAGTAGTTGGACTAGCGGGAGGGCCGTAGTCAATGAGCAGTTCTTC.

The chain carries TRBV6-6 and TRBJ2-7; TRBD2 aligns across 12 bases. V lost 2 bases and J lost 5; bases outside the gene matches: 4. CDR3 size: 15 residues. Germline V lookup: CDR1 MNHNY, CDR2 SVGAGI (reference sequence). CDR3 sequence: CASSYLAGGPHEQYF. CDR3 coding DNA: TGTGCCAGCAGTTACCTAGCGGGAGGGCCCCACGAGCAGTACTTC.

This chain uses TRBV5-1 with TRBJ2-7; TRBD2 matches at 9 bases. The CDR3 has 15 residues. CDR1 is SGHRS, CDR2 YFSETQ, per germline. V shed 2 bases and J 2 bases; nucleotides not matched to a gene: 5. CDR3 bases: TGCGCCAGCAGCTTTGCGGGAGGGCCTACCTACGAGCAGTACTTC. Protein sequence: CASSFAGGPTYEQYF.

This clone has just a few counts. This chain links TRBV6-5 with TRBJ2-1; D gene ambiguous. V shed 6 bases and J shed 1 base, with 7 bases lying between them. CDR1 is MNHEY and CDR2 is SVGAGI in the germline V gene. This CDR3 is 13 amino acids long. CDR3 sequence reads: CASSPPSYNEQFF. CDR3 nucleotide sequence: TGTGCCAGCAGCCCCCCATCCTACAATGAGCAGTTCTTC.

This clone was detected once. The chain combines TRBV7-2 with TRBJ2-1, with 9 bases matching TRBD2. The CDR3 consists of 15 residues. Germline V gene sequence: CDR1 SGHTA, CDR2 FQGNSA. The J segment lost 6 bases and the V segment lost 5 bases, leaving 8 bases of the junction unmatched. CDR3 region: CASSELAGLLNEQFF. As DNA, the CDR3 is TGTGCCAGCAGCGAACTAGCGGGCCTCCTCAATGAGCAGTTCTTC.

In the case of this clone: One junction end does not reproduce the germline sequence, and a read error may be involved. This chain connects TRBV5-1 to TRBJ1-3, with 9 positions matching TRBD1. Germline V gene lookup returns CDR1 SGHRS and CDR2 YFSETQ. The CDR3 has 19 residues. CDR3 sequence: CASNLNPRDRVWAGNTIYF. For the CDR3, the DNA is TGCGCCAGCAACTTGAATCCCCGGGACAGGGTGTGGGCTGGAAACACCATATATTTT.

With regard to this clone: Other DNA sequences of this sample code for an identical CDR3. The rearrangement links TRBV9 to TRBJ2-1, with 8 bases that match TRBD2. Germline-derived CDR1 and CDR2 are SGDLS and YYNGEE. The length of the CDR3 is 15 residues. V dropped 0 bases and J dropped 4; count of bases not matched to a gene: 3. The CDR3 here is CASSVGLAGYNEQFF. The CDR3 coding sequence is TGTGCCAGCAGCGTAGGTCTAGCGGGTTACAATGAGCAGTTCTTC.

The chain uses TRBV10-3 and TRBJ1-5; 7 bases are a match to TRBD1. CDR1 and CDR2 from the germline V gene are ENHRY and SYGVKD. V was pared by 4 bases and J by 0 bases, with 6 bases of the junction left unmatched. The CDR3 loop spans 16 amino acids. The CDR3 region is CAISVRQGGSNQPQHF. The CDR3 DNA reads as TGTGCCATCAGTGTACGACAGGGAGGTAGCAATCAGCCCCAGCATTTT.

The rearrangement joins TRBV29-1 to TRBJ2-3; 7 bases agree with TRBD1. The CDR3 runs to 14 residues. Germline V CDR1 and CDR2: SQVTM, ANQGSEA. With V trimmed by 6 bases and J by 0 bases, 6 bases remained unmatched. CDR3 nucleotides: TGCAGCGTCCTTGACAGGGCTAGCACAGATACGCAGTATTTT. Translation gives CSVLDRASTDTQYF.

The J gene is TRBJ1-2, the V gene TRBV25-1; D is unclear. CDR1 is MGHDK and CDR2 is SYGVNS in the germline V gene. The germline V and J ends were trimmed by 2 bases and 8 bases, with 9 bases remaining between them. The CDR3 is made up of 12 amino acids. The CDR3 sequence is CASSELGLGYTF. The DNA for the CDR3 is TGTGCCAGCAGTGAACTAGGGTTAGGCTACACCTTC.

This rearrangement joins TRBV29-1 to TRBJ1-2, with 9 bases that match TRBD1. The CDR3 loop spans 15 amino acids. Per germline, CDR1 SQVTM and CDR2 ANQGSEA. With V trimmed by 1 base and J by 8 bases, 11 bases remained unmatched. The DNA of the CDR3 is TGCAGCGTTGAAGGCGACGACAGGGGGTCGGGCGGCTACACCTTC. It is translated as CSVEGDDRGSGGYTF.

This clone was seen at least ten times. This sequence joins TRBV6-5 and TRBJ2-7; D gene unclear. The CDR3 totals 14 residues. V lost 0 bases to trimming and J lost 5 bases, with 11 bases between them. Germline loops: CDR1 MNHEY, CDR2 SVGAGI. The CDR3 sequence: CASSYSLSHHEQYF. The CDR3 bases are TGTGCCAGCAGTTACTCACTGTCTCACCACGAGCAGTACTTC.

V usage is TRBV5-4 and J usage is TRBJ1-3, with 7 bases lining up with TRBD1. The CDR3 runs 15 residues. From germline, CDR1 is SGHNT and CDR2 YYREEE (reference sequence). The ends lost 0 bases at V and 3 bases at J; junction bases unmatched: 3. This CDR3 reads CASSLEGGNGNTIYF. The CDR3 DNA reads TGTGCCAGCAGCTTGGAAGGGGGCAATGGAAACACCATATATTTT.

For this clone: The DNA is left out, because the CDR3 cannot be placed on it with certainty; the CDR3 is given as TCRdb lists it. This chain joins TRBV29-1 and TRBJ2-7; TRBD2 is taken as the D call from the table, unchecked against the DNA. Germline V gives CDR1 SQVTM, CDR2 ANQGSEA. The CDR3 region is 13 residues in length, termini included. The CDR3 spells CSVAIGTSGRRNF.